The 18 T cell receptor beta chains below come from one sample, sequenced in a study of CD8 T cells in ankylosing spondylitis. Their specific antigens are unknown. Study results and limitations: Characteristic, it appeared, of ankylosing spondylitis blood was a TCR beta motif of roughly 8 highly homologous variants.

Each CDR3 protein is one row after TCRdb ran MiXCR on the 5' RACE reads. Of some 840,000 distinct CDR3 sequences detected, 10% to 15% appear once; the ten largest clones hold about 0.49%. The sequenced sample consisted of blood, either unsorted or a sorted T cell fraction (not recorded which). Receptors were obtained from a male donor with ankylosing spondylitis.

Only a few counts were recorded for this clonotype. This chain links TRBV7-2 with TRBJ2-1; TRBD2 matches at 9 bases. Germline CDR1 is SGHTA and CDR2 is FQGNSA. CDR3 length: 14 amino acids. The trim removed 4 bases at V and 13 bases at J, leaving 11 bases unmatched. This CDR3 reads CASSSLVLAGIQFF. For the CDR3, the DNA is TGTGCCAGCAGCTCCTTAGTCCTAGCGGGAATTCAGTTCTTC.

This clonotype was found a few times. The V call is TRBV6-2 or TRBV6-3, the J call TRBJ2-1; 12 bases agree with TRBD1. The CDR3 sequence is 16 residues long. CDR1 is MNHEY and CDR2 is SVGEGT in the germline V gene. Trimming took 7 bases from V and 7 from J; bases not matched to a gene: 11. CDR3 nucleotides: TGTGCCAGCACAGAACGGGACAGGGGGCGTCGTAATGAGCAGTTCTTC. Its protein product is CASTERDRGRRNEQFF.

The sample holds many counts of this clonotype. This chain joins TRBV29-1 and TRBJ1-2; 7 positions agree with TRBD1. The junction had 3 bases not matched to a gene; V was cut back by 4 bases and J by 4 bases. This CDR3 has 12 amino acids. In germline, CDR1 is SQVTM, CDR2 ANQGSEA. CDR3 coding DNA: TGCAGCGTTGGGCAGGGGGGCTATGGCTACACCTTC. This sequence encodes CSVGQGGYGYTF.

The chain combines TRBV20-1 with TRBJ2-3, with D unresolved. Germline CDR1 reads DFQATT; CDR2 reads SNEGSKA (reference sequence). The CDR3 totals 13 residues. The germline V and J ends were trimmed by 5 bases and 6 bases, with 15 bases remaining between them. CDR3 residues: CSADPVTRDTQYF. The CDR3 DNA sequence: TGCAGTGCTGACCCCGTGACGAGGGATACGCAGTATTTT.

This clonotype was counted many times. The chain employs TRBV7-9 and TRBJ2-7; possible D gene TRBD2, 6 bases. The V end was cut by 3 bases, the J end by 5 bases, with 8 bases between. This CDR3 contains 12 residues. Germline assignment: CDR1 SEHNR and CDR2 FQNEAQ (reference sequence). Here the CDR3 reads CASSFRRDEQYF. In DNA, the CDR3 is TGTGCCAGCAGCTTTCGGAGGGACGAGCAGTACTTC.

This clonotype came up a few times. The junction and the germline gene differ at one end; a read error may be behind it. DNA of the CDR3: TGTGCCAGCAGACAAGCGGGAGGTAACAATGAGCAGTTCTTC. Residues: CASRQAGGNNEQFF. The V and J genes are TRBV4-2 and TRBJ2-1; 9 bases agree with TRBD2. The CDR3 loop spans 14 amino acids. Germline V CDR1 and CDR2: LGHNA, YNFKEQ.

This clonotype was seen many times. The rearrangement uses TRBV7-2 and TRBJ1-2; D gene uncertain. There are 14 residues in the CDR3. Trimming took 0 bases from V and 4 from J, leaving 9 bases between them. CDR1 is SGHTA and CDR2 is FQGNSA in the germline V gene. CDR3 region: CASSLAIPSYGYTF. The CDR3 DNA sequence: TGTGCCAGCAGCTTAGCGATACCTAGCTATGGCTACACCTTC.

CDR3 in amino acids: CSARDYPSGANVLTF. In nucleotides, the CDR3 is TGCAGTGCTAGAGATTACCCCTCTGGGGCCAACGTCCTGACTTTC. The J gene is TRBJ2-6, the V gene TRBV20-1; the D is unclear. Trimming took 0 bases from V and 0 from J, leaving 6 bases between them. This CDR3 comprises 15 residues. Germline CDR1 is DFQATT and CDR2 is SNEGSKA (reference sequence).

The rearrangement uses TRBV3-1 and TRBJ1-2; 7 nucleotides match TRBD1. Germline-derived CDR1 and CDR2 are LGHDT and YNNKEL (reference sequence). The CDR3 runs to 14 residues. V shed 4 bases, J shed 7 bases, and the junction held 9 bases outside the gene matches. CDR3 protein: CASSLTGYLAGYTF. The CDR3 DNA follows: TGTGCCAGCAGCCTGACAGGGTACTTGGCTGGCTACACCTTC.

A few counts support this clonotype. The chain links TRBV29-1 to TRBJ2-2; D gene unclear. Germline V gene lookup returns CDR1 SQVTM and CDR2 ANQGSEA. Trimming cost V 8 bases and J 3 bases, with 34 bases left between them. The CDR3 is made up of 20 amino acids. CDR3 coding DNA: TGCAGCAAACTCGCTGAGAACCGGGCGCGAGTCGGGCTCCACACCGGGGAGCTGTTTTTT. Translated: CSKLAENRARVGLHTGELFF.

There are many counts of this clonotype. The chain couples TRBV29-1 to TRBJ2-1, with D possibly called TRBD1 or TRBD2 (5 bases each). Germline V lookup: CDR1 SQVTM, CDR2 ANQGSEA. Deletions cut 7 bases from V and 4 bases from J, with 17 bases between. The CDR3 is made up of 14 amino acids. The DNA for the CDR3 is TGCAGCGGAGGGGTAGGGCAGGGTTACAATGAGCAGTTCTTC. Protein product: CSGGVGQGYNEQFF.

This clonotype has a handful of counts. The CDR3: CASSRTSGSYTDTQYF. Written as DNA, the CDR3 is TGTGCCAGCAGCCGGACTAGCGGGAGTTACACAGATACGCAGTATTTT. V is TRBV7-2 and J is TRBJ2-3; 13 nucleotides align to TRBD2. Looked up from germline, CDR1 is SGHTA and CDR2 is FQGNSA. The CDR3 has 16 residues. V lost 5 bases, J lost 2 bases, and 4 bases stayed unmatched.

This clonotype appeared a few times. CDR3 sequence reads: CATRLRQSTLNTEAFF. The CDR3 DNA reads TGTGCCACCAGATTGAGACAGTCAACCTTAAACACTGAAGCTTTCTTT. This chain connects TRBV24-1 to TRBJ1-1; TRBD1 is a possible D gene (5 bases). The CDR3 length is 16 residues. Germline V CDR1 and CDR2: KGHDR, SFDVKD. V was clipped by 7 bases and J by 2 bases, with 19 bases between them.

This clonotype was counted between two and nine times. This chain connects TRBV5-6 to TRBJ1-2; D unclear. CDR1 SGHDT and CDR2 YYEEEE come from the germline V gene. This CDR3 spans 14 amino acids. V was clipped by 1 base and J by 4 bases, with 11 bases between them. The CDR3 loop reads CASSLLDRLYGYTF. DNA of the CDR3: TGTGCCAGCAGCTTGTTGGACCGACTCTATGGCTACACCTTC.

This clonotype has more than one count but fewer than ten. An end of the junction differs from the germline gene, which may be a read error. CDR3 sequence reads: CASSPRSF. DNA of the CDR3: TGTGCCAGCAGCCCCCGGAGCTTC. V usage is TRBV7-8 and J usage is TRBJ2-7; the D is unclear. Looked up from germline, CDR1 is SGHVS and CDR2 is FQNEAQ. The CDR3 sequence is 8 residues long.

The rearrangement links TRBV6-2 or TRBV6-3 to TRBJ2-3, with TRBD2 matching 8 bases. Germline V gene data show CDR1 as MNHEY and CDR2 as SVGEGT. V trimming: 2 bases; J trimming: 6 bases; junction bases outside the gene matches: 7. The CDR3 consists of 15 residues. CDR3 region: CASSYGAGVPDTQYF. The CDR3 DNA follows: TGTGCCAGCAGTTACGGAGCGGGGGTCCCGGATACGCAGTATTTT.

The chain combines TRBV6-2 or TRBV6-3 with TRBJ2-7; unclear D gene. The germline CDR1 and CDR2 sequences are MNHEY and SVGEGT. The CDR3 is 15 amino acids. The V and J ends lost 5 bases and 0 bases respectively, with 14 bases between them. In nucleotides, the CDR3 is TGTGCCAGCAGTAGCGTGGACGCTTACTCCTACGAGCAGTACTTC. Protein product: CASSSVDAYSYEQYF.

CDR3 nucleotides: TGTGCCATCAGAGGAGGACAAGACACTGAAGCTTTCTTT. Translated, it gives CAIRGGQDTEAFF. The chain has TRBV10-3 and TRBJ1-1; tentative D call: TRBD1 (5 bases). V lost 6 bases, J lost 3 bases, and 11 bases lay in between. Germline V CDR1 and CDR2: ENHRY, SYGVKD. CDR3 length equals 13 residues.